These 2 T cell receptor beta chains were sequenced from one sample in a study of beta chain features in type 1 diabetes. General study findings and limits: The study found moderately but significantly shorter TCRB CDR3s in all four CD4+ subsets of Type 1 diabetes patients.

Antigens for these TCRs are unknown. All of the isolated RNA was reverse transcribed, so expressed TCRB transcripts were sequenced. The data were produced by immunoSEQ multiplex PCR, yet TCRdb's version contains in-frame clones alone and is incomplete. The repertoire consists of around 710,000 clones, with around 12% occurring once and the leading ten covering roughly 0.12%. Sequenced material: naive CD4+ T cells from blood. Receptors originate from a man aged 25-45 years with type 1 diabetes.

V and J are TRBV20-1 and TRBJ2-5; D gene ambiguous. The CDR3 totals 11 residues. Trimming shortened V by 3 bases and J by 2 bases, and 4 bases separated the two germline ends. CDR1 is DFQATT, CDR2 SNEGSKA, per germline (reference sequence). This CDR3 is CSASVQETQYF. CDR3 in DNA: TGCAGTGCTAGCGTTCAAGAGACCCAGTACTTC.

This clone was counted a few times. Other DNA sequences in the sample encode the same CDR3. CDR3 DNA: TGTGCCAGCTCACCGGGACAGGGAAACACTGAAGCTTTCTTT. Protein product: CASSPGQGNTEAFF. V gene TRBV18 combines with J gene TRBJ1-1; TRBD1 aligns across 9 bases. With 3 bases clipped from V and 2 bases from J, the junction kept 1 base outside the gene matches. Germline lookup yields CDR1 KGHSH and CDR2 LQKENI. The CDR3 is 14 amino acids.